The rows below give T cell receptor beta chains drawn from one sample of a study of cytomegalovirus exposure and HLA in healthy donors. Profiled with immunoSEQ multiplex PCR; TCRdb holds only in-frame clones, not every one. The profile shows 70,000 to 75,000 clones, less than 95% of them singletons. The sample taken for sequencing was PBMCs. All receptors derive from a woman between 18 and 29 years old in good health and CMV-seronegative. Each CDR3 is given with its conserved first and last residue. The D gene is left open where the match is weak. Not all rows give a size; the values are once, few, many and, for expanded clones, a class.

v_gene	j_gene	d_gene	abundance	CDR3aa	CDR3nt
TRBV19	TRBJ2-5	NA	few	CASSTAGGEMETQYF	TGTGCCAGTAGTACGGCCGGGGGAGAAATGGAGACCCAGTACTTC
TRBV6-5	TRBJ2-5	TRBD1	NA	CASSFPGQGSGTQYF	TGTGCCAGCAGTTTCCCGGGACAGGGATCGGGGACCCAGTACTTC
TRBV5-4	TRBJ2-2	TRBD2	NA	CASSLGVSGGTGELFF	TGTGCCAGCAGCTTGGGTGTTAGCGGGGGCACCGGGGAGCTGTTTTTT
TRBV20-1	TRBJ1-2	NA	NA	CSARGAGGYTF	TGCAGTGCCAGGGGCGCGGGTGGCTACACCTTC
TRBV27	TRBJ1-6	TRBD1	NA	CASSRWGQTYNSPLHF	TGTGCCAGCAGCCGATGGGGACAGACCTATAATTCACCCCTCCACTTT
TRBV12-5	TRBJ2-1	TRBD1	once	CASGLVQGAPNEQFF	TGTGCTAGTGGTTTGGTACAGGGGGCGCCCAATGAGCAGTTCTTC
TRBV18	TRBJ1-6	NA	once	CASSPGGASSPLHF	TGTGCCAGCTCACCAGGGGGGGCGAGTTCACCCCTCCACTTT
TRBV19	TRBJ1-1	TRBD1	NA	CASSKGTGGQNTEAFF	TGTGCCAGTAGTAAGGGGACAGGGGGGCAGAACACTGAAGCTTTCTTT
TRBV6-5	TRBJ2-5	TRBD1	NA	CASSYYGQGLLETQYF	TGTGCCAGCAGTTACTACGGACAGGGCCTCCTGGAGACCCAGTACTTC
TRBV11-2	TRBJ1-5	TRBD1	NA	CASSQGTGSNQPQHF	TGTGCCAGCAGCCAGGGGACAGGGAGCAATCAGCCCCAGCATTTT
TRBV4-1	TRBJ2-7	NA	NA	CASSQPGTFSYEQYF	TGCGCCAGCAGCCAACCTGGGACATTCTCCTACGAGCAGTACTTC
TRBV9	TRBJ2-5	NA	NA	CASSVAKPGGETQYF	TGTGCCAGCAGCGTAGCTAAGCCAGGGGGGGAGACCCAGTACTTC
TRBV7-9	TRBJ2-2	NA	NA	CASNGDINTGELFF	TGTGCCAGCAACGGGGACATTAACACCGGGGAGCTGTTTTTT
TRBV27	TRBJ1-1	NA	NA	CASSFLGEGTEAFF	TGTGCCAGCAGTTTTCTAGGGGAGGGGACTGAAGCTTTCTTT
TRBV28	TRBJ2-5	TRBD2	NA	CASSFGAGGPETQYF	TGTGCCAGCAGTTTCGGGGCGGGAGGGCCTGAGACCCAGTACTTC
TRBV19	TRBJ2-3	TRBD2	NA	CASRPRGGPDTQYF	TGTGCCAGCAGGCCTCGGGGGGGGCCAGATACGCAGTATTTT
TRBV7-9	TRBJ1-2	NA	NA	CASSLGRDIYGYTF	TGTGCCAGCAGCTTAGGCAGGGACATCTATGGCTACACCTTC
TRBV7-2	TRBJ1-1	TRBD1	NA	CASSLGTGDALALNTEAFF	TGTGCCAGCAGCTTAGGGACAGGGGATGCCCTTGCCCTGAACACTGAAGCTTTCTTT
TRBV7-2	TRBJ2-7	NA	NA	CASSSSPYEQYF	TGTGCCAGCAGCTCTTCTCCCTACGAGCAGTACTTC
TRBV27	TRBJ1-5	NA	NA	CASSFHRENQPQHF	TGTGCCAGCAGTTTCCACCGGGAGAATCAGCCCCAGCATTTT
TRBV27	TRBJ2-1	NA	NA	CASSSFLIDSREQFF	TGTGCCAGCAGTTCATTTCTTATAGACTCGCGGGAGCAGTTCTTC
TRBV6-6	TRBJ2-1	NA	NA	CATEDSVGRNEQFF	TGTGCCACCGAGGACAGCGTGGGCCGCAATGAGCAGTTCTTC
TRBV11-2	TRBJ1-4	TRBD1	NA	CASSFGQGLGTNEKLFF	TGTGCCAGCAGCTTCGGACAGGGCTTAGGGACTAATGAAAAACTGTTTTTT
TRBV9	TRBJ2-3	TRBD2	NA	CASGPGRGFTGGPADTQYF	TGTGCCAGCGGCCCGGGGAGGGGTTTTACGGGAGGGCCCGCAGATACGCAGTATTTT
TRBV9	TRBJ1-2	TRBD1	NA	CASSVDPGQANYGYTF	TGTGCCAGCAGCGTAGATCCGGGACAGGCTAACTATGGCTACACCTTC
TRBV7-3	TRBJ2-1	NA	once	CASSSDSNEQFF	TGTGCCAGCAGCTCGGACAGCAATGAGCAGTTCTTC
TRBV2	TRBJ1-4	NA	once	CASDARGAGEKLFF	TGTGCCAGCGATGCCCGGGGGGCAGGTGAAAAACTGTTTTTT
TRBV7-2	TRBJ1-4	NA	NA	CASSFDIEGYSDNEKLFF	TGTGCCAGCAGCTTCGATATTGAGGGTTACAGTGATAATGAAAAACTGTTTTTT
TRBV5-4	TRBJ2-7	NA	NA	CASSYGGNEQYF	TGTGCCAGCAGCTATGGGGGGAACGAGCAGTACTTC
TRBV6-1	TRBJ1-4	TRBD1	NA	CASSEESPGTGREKLFF	TGTGCCAGCAGTGAAGAATCCCCCGGGACAGGGCGTGAAAAACTGTTTTTT
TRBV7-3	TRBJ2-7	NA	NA	CASSLKASSAEQYF	TGTGCCAGCAGCTTAAAAGCCTCGAGCGCCGAGCAGTACTTC
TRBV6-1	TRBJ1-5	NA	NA	CASSEVGGGNQPQHF	TGTGCCAGCAGTGAAGTGGGAGGGGGCAATCAGCCCCAGCATTTT
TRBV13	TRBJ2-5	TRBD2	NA	CASSPSGGALETQYF	TGTGCCAGCAGCCCGAGCGGGGGGGCCTTAGAGACCCAGTACTTC
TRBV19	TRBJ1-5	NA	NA	CASSTVGANQPQHF	TGTGCCAGTAGTACTGTGGGAGCCAATCAGCCCCAGCATTTT
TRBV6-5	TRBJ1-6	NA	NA	CASSYPAGSLHF	TGTGCCAGCAGTTACCCCGCAGGATCCCTCCACTTT
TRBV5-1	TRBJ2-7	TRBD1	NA	CASSLDGTAYEQYF	TGCGCCAGCAGCTTGGACGGGACAGCCTACGAGCAGTACTTC
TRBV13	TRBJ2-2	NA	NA	CASSSGTGTGELFF	TGTGCCAGCAGCTCGGGGACTGGCACCGGGGAGCTGTTTTTT
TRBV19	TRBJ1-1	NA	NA	CASSPWATEGTEAFF	TGTGCCAGTAGTCCGTGGGCGACGGAGGGGACTGAAGCTTTCTTT
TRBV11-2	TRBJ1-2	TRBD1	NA	CASSFQAQGYGYTF	TGTGCCAGCAGCTTCCAGGCACAGGGGTATGGCTACACCTTC
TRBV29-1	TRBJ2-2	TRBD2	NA	CSVVGGAGSGTGELFF	TGCAGCGTTGTCGGGGGGGCAGGGTCGGGCACCGGGGAGCTGTTTTTT
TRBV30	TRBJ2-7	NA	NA	CAWSVRGYTWEQYF	TGTGCCTGGAGTGTACGGGGGTATACGTGGGAGCAGTACTTC